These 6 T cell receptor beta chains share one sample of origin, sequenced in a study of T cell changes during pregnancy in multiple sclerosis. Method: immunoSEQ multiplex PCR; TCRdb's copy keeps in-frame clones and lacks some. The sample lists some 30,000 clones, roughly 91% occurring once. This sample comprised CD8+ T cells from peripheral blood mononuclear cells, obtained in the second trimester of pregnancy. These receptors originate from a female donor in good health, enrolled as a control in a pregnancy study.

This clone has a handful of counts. For the CDR3, the DNA is TGTGCCAGCAGTCCCTCGGGGGGCGAGAAAGCTTTCTTT. Residues: CASSPSGGEKAFF. J is TRBJ1-1 and V is TRBV5-6; tentatively, D is TRBD1 (6 bases). This CDR3 has 13 amino acids. Trimming shortened V by 5 bases and J by 9 bases, and 17 bases separated the two germline ends. Per germline, CDR1 SGHDT and CDR2 YYEEEE. The complete variable domain, with remaining parts taken from reference TRBV5-6 and TRBJ1-1, reads DAGVTQSPTHLIKTRGQQVTLRCSPKSGHDTVSWYQQALGQGPQFIFQYYEEEERQRGNFPDRFSGHQFPNYSSELNVNALLLGDSALYLCASSPSGGEKAFFGQGTRLTVV.

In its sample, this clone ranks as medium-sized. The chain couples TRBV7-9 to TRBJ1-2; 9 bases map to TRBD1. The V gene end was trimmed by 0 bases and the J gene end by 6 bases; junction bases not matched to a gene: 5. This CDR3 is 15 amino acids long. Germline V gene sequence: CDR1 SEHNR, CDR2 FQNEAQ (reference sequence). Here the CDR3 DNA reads TGTGCCAGCAGCTTAGCCCGCACAGGGGGCGATGGCTACACCTTC. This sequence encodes CASSLARTGGDGYTF.

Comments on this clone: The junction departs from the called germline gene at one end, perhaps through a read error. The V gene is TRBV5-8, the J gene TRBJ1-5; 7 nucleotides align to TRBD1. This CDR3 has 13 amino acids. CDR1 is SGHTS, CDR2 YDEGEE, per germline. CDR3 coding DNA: TGTGCCAGCAGCTTGATCGCCGTGGACAGGTCGAATTTT. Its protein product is CASSLIAVDRSNF. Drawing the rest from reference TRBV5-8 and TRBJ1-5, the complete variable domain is EAGVTQSPTHLIKTRGQQATLRCSPISGHTSVYWYQQALGLGLQFLLWYDEGEERNRGNFPPRFSGRQFPNYSSELNVNALELEDSALYLCASSLIAVDRSNFGDGTRLSIL.

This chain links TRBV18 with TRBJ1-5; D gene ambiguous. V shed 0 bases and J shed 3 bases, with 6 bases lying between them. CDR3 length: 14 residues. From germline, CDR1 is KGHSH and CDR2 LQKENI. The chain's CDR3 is CASSPPSDNQPQHF. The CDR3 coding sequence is TGTGCCAGCTCACCACCGAGCGACAATCAGCCCCAGCATTTT.

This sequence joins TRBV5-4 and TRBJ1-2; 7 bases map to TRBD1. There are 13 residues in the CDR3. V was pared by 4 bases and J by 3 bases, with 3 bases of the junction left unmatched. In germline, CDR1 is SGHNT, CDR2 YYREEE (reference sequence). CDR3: CASSRDRDYGYTF. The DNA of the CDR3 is TGTGCCAGCAGCCGGGACAGAGACTATGGCTACACCTTC.

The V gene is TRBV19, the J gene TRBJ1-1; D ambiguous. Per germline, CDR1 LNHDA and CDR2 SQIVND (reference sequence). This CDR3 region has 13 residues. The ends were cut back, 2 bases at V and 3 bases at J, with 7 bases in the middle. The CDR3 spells CASSISRDTEAFF. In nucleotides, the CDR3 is TGTGCCAGTAGTATATCCCGGGACACTGAAGCTTTCTTT.